This is a list of T cell receptor beta chains from one sample in a study of blood T cell repertoires in COVID-19. TCRdb keeps only in-frame clones here, not all; method: immunoSEQ multiplex PCR. The sample has 120,000 or so clones; roughly four fifths are singletons. The sample comprised peripheral blood. Receptor source: a human donor in a cohort sampled during active COVID-19. CDR3s include the opening cysteine and the closing phenylalanine or tryptophan. A D gene is named only where the DNA matches it firmly. Some rows mark clone size as missing; the rest say once, few, many or name a class of expanded clone.

D gene	V gene	J gene	clone size	CDR3 protein	CDR3 DNA
TRBD1	TRBV29-1	TRBJ1-1	.	CSVEWTGGITEAFF	TGCAGCGTTGAATGGACAGGGGGCATAACTGAAGCTTTCTTT
.	TRBV3-1/TRBV3-2	TRBJ1-4	.	CASSQDLGGRGANEKLFF	TGTGCCAGCAGCCAAGATCTCGGAGGTCGAGGAGCTAATGAAAAACTGTTTTTT
TRBD1	TRBV5-8	TRBJ1-5	once	CASSYGQAGPWPQHF	TGTGCCAGCAGCTACGGACAGGCCGGCCCTTGGCCCCAGCATTTT
TRBD2	TRBV10-3	TRBJ2-3	once	CAISLSGGAADTQYF	TGTGCCATCTCTCTGAGCGGGGGGGCAGCAGATACGCAGTATTTT
TRBD1	TRBV7-2	TRBJ1-5	.	CASSLYDRGPQPQHF	TGTGCCAGCAGCTTATACGACAGGGGGCCTCAGCCCCAGCATTTT
.	TRBV7-5	TRBJ2-3	.	CVRSPGLPGGSDTQYF	TGTGTCAGAAGCCCGGGACTCCCCGGAGGATCAGATACGCAGTATTTT
TRBD1	TRBV24-1	TRBJ2-7	once	CATSDFLSGTGFYEQYF	TGTGCCACCAGTGATTTCCTCTCCGGGACAGGGTTTTACGAGCAGTACTTC
.	TRBV3-1/TRBV3-2	TRBJ1-1	.	CASSQVRGEAFF	TGTGCCAGCAGCCAAGTCAGGGGTGAAGCTTTCTTT
.	TRBV19	TRBJ1-1	once	CASTPAAGVNTEAFF	TGTGCCAGTACCCCAGCGGCAGGGGTGAACACTGAAGCTTTCTTT
TRBD1	TRBV7-9	TRBJ1-6	once	CASSSTGEYSPLHF	TGTGCCAGCAGTTCGACAGGGGAGTATTCACCCCTCCACTTT
TRBD1	TRBV11-2	TRBJ2-1	.	CASSPISPGTGVYNEQFF	TGTGCCAGCAGCCCGATAAGCCCCGGGACAGGGGTGTACAATGAGCAGTTCTTC
.	TRBV12-3/TRBV12-4	TRBJ1-6	.	CASSSATRPEDF	TGTGCCAGCAGTTCGGCGACAAGACCGGAGGACTTT
TRBD2	TRBV5-5	TRBJ2-2	once	CASSLAGETGELFF	TGTGCCAGCAGCCTAGCGGGGGAGACCGGGGAGCTGTTTTTT
.	TRBV4-1	TRBJ1-2	.	CASSPSPRDGYTF	TGCGCCAGCAGTCCGAGTCCGAGGGATGGCTACACCTTC
.	TRBV10-2	TRBJ2-1	.	CASTSGAHEQFF	TGCGCCAGCACCTCAGGGGCCCATGAGCAGTTCTTC
TRBD1	TRBV5-6	TRBJ2-1	.	CASSSGTASYNEQFF	TGTGCCAGCAGCTCCGGGACAGCCTCCTACAATGAGCAGTTCTTC
.	TRBV6-5	TRBJ2-7	.	CASSRSQDTYEQYF	TGTGCCAGCAGTAGGTCACAAGACACCTACGAGCAGTACTTC
.	TRBV5-1	TRBJ2-7	few	CASSLTGLSEQYF	TGCGCCAGCAGCTTAACAGGGCTGAGCGAGCAGTACTTC
TRBD1	TRBV2	TRBJ2-2	.	CASSSGTGHTGELFF	TGTGCCAGCAGTTCCGGGACAGGGCACACCGGGGAGCTGTTTTTT
.	TRBV25-1	TRBJ2-7	.	CASSESGVAPYEQYF	TGTGCCAGCAGTGAATCGGGGGTCGCTCCCTACGAGCAGTACTTC
.	TRBV4-2	TRBJ2-2	.	CASSQGSGVTGELFF	TGTGCCAGCAGCCAAGGTTCAGGGGTTACCGGGGAGCTGTTTTTT
TRBD2	TRBV4-1	TRBJ2-1	.	CASSQTSGGILGNEQFF	TGCGCCAGCAGCCAAACTAGCGGGGGGATCCTTGGGAATGAGCAGTTCTTC
TRBD1	TRBV28	TRBJ1-1	.	CASRYRGQTEAFF	TGTGCCAGCAGATACAGGGGGCAAACTGAAGCTTTCTTT
.	TRBV2	TRBJ2-3	.	CASSITGSADTQYF	TGTGCCAGCTCTATTACAGGGAGCGCAGATACGCAGTATTTT
TRBD2	TRBV9	TRBJ2-1	.	CASSVSGGLYNEQFF	TGTGCCAGCAGTGTTAGCGGGGGGCTGTACAATGAGCAGTTCTTC